The T cell receptor (beta chain) under discussion was sequenced for a study of blood T cell repertoires in COVID-19 (dated by TCRdb to 2019 to 2021). As for the study more broadly: Samples covering the acute and convalescent phases of COVID-19 were provided by collaborators in the United States, Italy and Spain. The material from the prospective study consisted of cDNA or gDNA derived from T cells, B-cell-depleted T cells, or PBMCs. Subjects who had been exposed to COVID-19, were actively infected with it, or had recovered from it provided the deeply sampled blood TCRbeta repertoires that made up the dataset. The repertoires were released in a freely available public database meant as a resource for research on the immune response to SARS-CoV-2. The samples were drawn from two sources: the first 160 participants of the ongoing ImmuneRACE study, and 1,000 to 1,500 subjects contributed by 6 global collaborators. Sample metadata almost always included a de-identified subject ID, COVID-19 status, age in years and sex. Where HLA class I and class II types were available, the types were taken from metadata supplied by the sample provider, not from assay-based typing.

In Seattle, one collaborating source enrolled patients while the infection was active and tracked those patients longitudinally over the course of disease. Collaborating institutions collected whole blood in K2EDTA tubes following their own protocols. For TCRbeta analysis, collaborator samples were shipped as frozen whole blood, as isolated PBMCs, or as DNA extracted from either sample type. TCRbeta CDR3 regions were amplified from genomic DNA using the immunoSEQ Assay, a bias-controlled multiplex PCR. Under the source paper's analysis protocol: Nucleated cell counts per sample were estimated from amplification of reference gene primers within the assay. To quantify the absolute abundance of each unique TCRbeta CDR3 rearrangement, sequence reads were collapsed and filtered. Productive Simpson clonality was computed per sample as the square root of Simpson's diversity index over productive rearrangements. The immuneACCESS repertoire file appears here via TCRdb, limited to in-frame rearrangements. These files lack a portion of the clones; in checked studies, under half of the deficit traces to unresolved V genes, and the cause of the others is not known. The V and J calls and clone size are taken from that table; D and trimming were inferred from the DNA. Present in this sample are around 60,000 clones, roughly four fifths of which were seen just once. Of the sample, roughly 10% falls within the top ten clones.

About this clone: Its cognate antigen has yet to be identified. No per-base quality is available; no much larger clone lies one base away.

The germline V gene sets CDR1 to MGHRA and CDR2 to YSYEKL. After removal of 3 bases from V and 6 bases from J, the junction retains 18 bases not matched to a gene. From the cysteine up to the phenylalanine, the CDR3 has a length of 18 residues. The read is trimmed to its CDR3 DNA, 54 bases read in frame from base 1. Study-wide conclusions, independent of this receptor: Clinical and demographic metadata were provided uncurated, with the amount varying by source and participant.

The V and J genes are TRBV4-1 and TRBJ2-3; 7 of the junction bases match TRBD1. The sequenced sample consisted of peripheral blood. This sequence originates from a man between 45 and 60 years old with COVID-19, enrolled during active disease. The DNA sequence is TGCGCCAGCAGCCACAGAGAGAGACAGGGCAATTCAAGGGATACGCAGTATTTT. It translates to CASSHRERQGNSRDTQYF.